The clone carrying this T cell receptor (beta chain) was counted a single time. Germline V CDR1 and CDR2: SGHTA, FQGNSA. This CDR3 comprises 18 residues. V shed 1 base, J shed 0 bases, and the junction held 5 bases outside the gene matches. The data are from a study of blood T cell repertoires in COVID-19. Clones were read by immunoSEQ multiplex PCR, and TCRdb kept only the in-frame ones, dropping some. The sample contains approximately 300,000 clones, over 75% of which appear only once. The sequenced sample consisted of peripheral blood. The chain recombines TRBV7-2 with TRBJ2-3; 12 bases map to TRBD2. The sequence was collected from a woman in her twenties or thirties with COVID-19, enrolled during active disease. The CDR3 DNA reads as TGTGCCAGCAGCTTAGGTAGTCTAGCGGGGGGGAGCACAGATACGCAGTATTTT. It is translated as CASSLGSLAGGSTDTQYF.